This T cell receptor (beta chain) was captured in a study of T cell responses to AZD1222 COVID-19 vaccine. General observations from the study: Spike regions recognized by vaccine-associated CD4 TCRs spanned the protein, led by 160-218 and 743-854. Rises in breadth and depth of Spike-specific TCRs came after two AZD1222 doses. A mostly white British donor set with more females was recruited, and clonal diversity was possibly underestimated.

About this clone: Its antigen remains unknown.

The CDR3 is made up of 15 amino acids. The V gene's germline CDR1 is MNHEY and CDR2 SVGAGI. V gave up 7 bases and J gave up 4 bases, with 19 bases separating them. Second-dose intervals of approximately 4 or approximately 12 weeks were pooled. Profiling relied on immunoSEQ multiplex PCR, and the TCRdb table lists in-frame clones only, not all of them. The sample holds 90,000 to 100,000 clones, approximately 91% seen once. The V gene is TRBV6-5, the J gene TRBJ1-2; D call uncertain. Specimen: peripheral blood, collected 28 days after the second AZD1222 dose. The receptor was isolated from an adult who received the AZD1222 COVID-19 vaccine. DNA of the CDR3: TGTGCCAGCACCCTGGGCGGTGGCAGTTCCTATGGCTACACCTTC. Translation gives CASTLGGGSSYGYTF.